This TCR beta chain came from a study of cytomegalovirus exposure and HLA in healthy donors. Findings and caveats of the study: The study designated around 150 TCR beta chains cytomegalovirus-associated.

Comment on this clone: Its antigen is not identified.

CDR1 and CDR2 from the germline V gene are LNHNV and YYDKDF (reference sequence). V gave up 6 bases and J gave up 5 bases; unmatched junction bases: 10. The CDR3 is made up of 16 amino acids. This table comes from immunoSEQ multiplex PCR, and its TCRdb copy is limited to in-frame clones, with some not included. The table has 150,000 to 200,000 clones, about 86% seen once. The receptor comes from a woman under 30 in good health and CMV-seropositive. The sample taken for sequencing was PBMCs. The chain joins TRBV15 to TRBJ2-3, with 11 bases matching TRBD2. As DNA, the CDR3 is TGTGCCACCAGTTCCTCTAGCGGGGGGTTGGGAGATACGCAGTATTTT. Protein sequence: CATSSSSGGLGDTQYF. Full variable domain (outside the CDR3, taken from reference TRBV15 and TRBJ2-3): DAMVIQNPRYQVTQFGKPVTLSCSQTLNHNVMYWYQQKSSQAPKLLFHYYDKDFNNEADTPDNFQSRRPNTSFCFLDIRSPGLGDTAMYLCATSSSSGGLGDTQYFGPGTRLTVL.